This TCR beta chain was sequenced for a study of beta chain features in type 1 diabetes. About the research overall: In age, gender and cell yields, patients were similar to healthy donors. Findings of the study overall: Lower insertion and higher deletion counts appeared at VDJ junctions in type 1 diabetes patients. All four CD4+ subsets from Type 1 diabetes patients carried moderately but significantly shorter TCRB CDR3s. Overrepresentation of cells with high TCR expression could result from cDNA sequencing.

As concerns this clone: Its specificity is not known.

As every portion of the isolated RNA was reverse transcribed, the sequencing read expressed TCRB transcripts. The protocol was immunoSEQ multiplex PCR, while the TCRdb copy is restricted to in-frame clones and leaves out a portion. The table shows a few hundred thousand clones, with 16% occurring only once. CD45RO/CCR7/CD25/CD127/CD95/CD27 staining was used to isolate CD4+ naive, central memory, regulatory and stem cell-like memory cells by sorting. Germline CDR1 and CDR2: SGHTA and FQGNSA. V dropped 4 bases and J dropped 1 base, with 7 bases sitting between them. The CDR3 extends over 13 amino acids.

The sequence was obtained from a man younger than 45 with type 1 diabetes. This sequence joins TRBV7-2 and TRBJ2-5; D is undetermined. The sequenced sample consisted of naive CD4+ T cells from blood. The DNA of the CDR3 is TGTGCCAGCAGCTCGAGCTTCCAAGAGACCCAGTACTTC. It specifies CASSSSFQETQYF.